This TCR beta chain was sequenced for a study of radiation and T cells in renal cell carcinoma. The germline V gene encodes CDR1 ENHRY and CDR2 SYGVKD. The CDR3 spans 13 residues. V lost 6 bases to trimming and J lost 1 base, with 9 bases between them. The treatment: treatment-naive control, cytoreductive nephrectomy. The tumor was a clear cell renal cell carcinoma. Sequenced control tumors were from about a dozen males and several females, median age roughly 61. Clones were sequenced by immunoSEQ multiplex PCR, and TCRdb holds only the in-frame ones, with some missing. The sample lists about 14,000 clones; roughly three fifths were seen once.

The starting material was tumor tissue, obtained from a patient whose treatment was nephrectomy without radiotherapy. This chain connects TRBV10-3 to TRBJ1-1; D might be TRBD1 (6 bases). The clonotype originates from a man aged 50 to 60 with renal cell carcinoma. The CDR3 region is CAISRGKNTEAFF. The CDR3 DNA follows: TGTGCCATCAGCAGGGGCAAGAACACTGAAGCTTTCTTT.